The clone carrying this TCR beta chain was observed at least ten times. The sample belongs to a study of regulatory T cells in long-lasting Graves disease. Researchers made TCR beta libraries by using iRepertoire HTBI primers and running Arm-PCR on CDR3 regions. TCRdb re-derived calls from the multiplex PCR reads in MiXCR, one entry per CDR3 protein. The sample comprises some 490,000 distinct CDR3 sequences, about 12% of which are singletons, and about 8.9% rests with the top ten. Time point: newly diagnosed GD, antithyroid drugs for less than 3 months. Construction of the TCR library relied on RNA isolated from PBMCs. The same sample was also studied in work on T cells in Graves' hyperthyroidism and ophthalmopathy. This second study notes: Newly diagnosed hyperthyroidism patients aged 18 to 65 years had disease lasting under 2 months. Diagnoses were established using clinical symptoms, serum thyroxine and TRAb, thyroid ultrasound and orbital computed tomography.

The sequence was obtained from a woman between 25 and 40 years old with Graves disease. The specimen was peripheral blood mononuclear cells (PBMCs), collected at new diagnosis, from a patient treated with antithyroid drugs.

The CDR3 loop is CSARDKETQRNSPLHF. The CDR3 DNA follows: TGCAGTGCTAGAGACAAAGAGACCCAACGTAATTCACCCCTCCACTTT. This chain joins TRBV20-1 and TRBJ1-6; no clear D. The CDR3 spans 16 residues. Germline CDR1 and CDR2: DFQATT and SNEGSKA (reference sequence). Deletions cut 0 bases from V and 6 bases from J, with 15 bases between.